This entry concerns a single TCR beta chain. The record originates from a study of blood T cell repertoires in COVID-19. The protocol was immunoSEQ multiplex PCR, while the TCRdb copy is restricted to in-frame clones and leaves out a portion. The profile covers about 180,000 clones, with around four fifths appearing a single time and around 7% taken by the ten largest. V was trimmed by 2 bases and J by 0 bases, leaving 10 bases between them. The CDR3 contains 15 residues. Germline CDR1 is SGHTA and CDR2 is FQGTGA. The sequence derives from a man between 65 and 80 years old with active or convalescent COVID-19. The J gene is TRBJ1-1, the V gene TRBV7-3; possible D gene TRBD1, 6 bases. Sequences were obtained from peripheral blood. For the CDR3, the DNA is TGTGCCAGCAGCTTATGGCCAGGGGTGAACACTGAAGCTTTCTTT. It encodes CASSLWPGVNTEAFF.